This T cell receptor (beta chain) was obtained from a study of blood T cell repertoires in COVID-19. This CDR3 has 13 amino acids. Germline V lookup: CDR1 MNHEY, CDR2 SMNVEV (reference sequence). With 0 bases removed from V and 3 bases from J, the gap between germline ends came to 5 bases. The assay was immunoSEQ multiplex PCR, and TCRdb's table has in-frame clones only and misses some. The sample consists of a few hundred thousand clones, about 90% of them appearing once. The clonotype originates from a man between 35 and 55 years old with acute or convalescent COVID-19. Sequenced sample: peripheral blood. This chain joins TRBV27 and TRBJ1-2; D is unclear. In nucleotides, the CDR3 is TGTGCCAGCAGTTTATCGAGTTACTATGGCTACACCTTC. Its protein is CASSLSSYYGYTF.